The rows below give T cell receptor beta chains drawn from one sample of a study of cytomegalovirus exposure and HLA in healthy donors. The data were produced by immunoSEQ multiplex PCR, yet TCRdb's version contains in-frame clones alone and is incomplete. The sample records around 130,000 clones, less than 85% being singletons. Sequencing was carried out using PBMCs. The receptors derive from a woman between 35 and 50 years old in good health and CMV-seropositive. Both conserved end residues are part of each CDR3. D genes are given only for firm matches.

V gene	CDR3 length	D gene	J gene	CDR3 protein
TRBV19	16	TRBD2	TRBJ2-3	CASSMGLAGNTDTQYF
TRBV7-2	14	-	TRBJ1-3	CASSSTAAGNTIYF
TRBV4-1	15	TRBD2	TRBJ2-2	CASSPVAGNTGELFF
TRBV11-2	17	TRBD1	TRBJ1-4	CASSLRTGRSLGEKLFF
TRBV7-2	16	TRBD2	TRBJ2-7	CASSVAGAGGAYEQYF
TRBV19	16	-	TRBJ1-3	CASSIEDRSTGNTIYF
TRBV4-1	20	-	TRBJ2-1	CASSQDNEPGTQNSYNEQFF
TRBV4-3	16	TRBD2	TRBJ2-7	CASSRRLAGGQDEQYF
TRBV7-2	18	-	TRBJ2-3	CASSGRGYAGARADTQYF
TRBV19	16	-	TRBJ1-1	CASSTPPGVMNTEAFF
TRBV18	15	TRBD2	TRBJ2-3	CASSPGAGEADTQYF
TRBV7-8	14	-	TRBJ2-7	CASSPDRRAYEQYF
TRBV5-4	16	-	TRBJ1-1	CASSSPYREGYTEAFF
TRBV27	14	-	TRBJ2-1	CASSLTPGYNEQFF